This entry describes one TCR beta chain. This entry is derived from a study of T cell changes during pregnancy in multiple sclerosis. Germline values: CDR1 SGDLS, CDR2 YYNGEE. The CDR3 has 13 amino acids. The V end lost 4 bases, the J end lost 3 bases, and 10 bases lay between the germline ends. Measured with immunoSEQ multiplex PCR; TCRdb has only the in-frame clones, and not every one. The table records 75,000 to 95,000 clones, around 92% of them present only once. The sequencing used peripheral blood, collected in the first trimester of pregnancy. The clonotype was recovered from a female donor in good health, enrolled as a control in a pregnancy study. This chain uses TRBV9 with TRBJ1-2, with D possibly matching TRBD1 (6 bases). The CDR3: CASSLGGDYGYTF. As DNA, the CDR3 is TGTGCCAGCAGCCTAGGGGGGGACTATGGCTACACCTTC.